This T cell receptor beta chain was captured by sequencing in a study of blood T cell repertoires in COVID-19. Study-level information: Both acute and convalescent COVID-19 samples were obtained from the United States, Italy and Spain. The cDNA or gDNA used as material had been derived from T cells, B-cell-depleted T cells, or PBMCs.

The CDR3 has 15 residues. Germline assignment: CDR1 SGHRS and CDR2 YFSETQ. The V gene lost 2 bases and the J gene lost 6 bases, with 14 bases spanning the gap. The authors' processing: Estimated nucleated cell counts came from reference gene primer amplification. Assay: immunoSEQ multiplex PCR; the TCRdb copy retains only in-frame clones and omits some. The V and J calls and the clone size are those of that table, but D and trimming were determined from the DNA. The sample holds more than 70,000 clones, about 90% seen once. The chain joins TRBV5-1 to TRBJ2-2; unclear D gene. Material for sequencing was peripheral blood. This TCR was recovered from a woman aged 45-65 years with active or convalescent COVID-19. The CDR3 DNA follows: TGCGCCAGCAGCTTTCGGTCAGTAGAGGCCGGGGAGCTGTTTTTT. Its protein product is CASSFRSVEAGELFF.